The 11 T cell receptor beta chains below all came from one sample that was sequenced in a study of blood T cell repertoires in COVID-19. Clones were read by immunoSEQ multiplex PCR, and TCRdb kept only the in-frame ones, dropping some. Among around 68,000 clones listed, approximately 79% were seen once. Specimen: peripheral blood. These receptors all come from a woman in her fifties or sixties with acute or convalescent COVID-19.

J is TRBJ1-1 and V is TRBV7-8, with D perhaps TRBD1 (5 bases). V lost 5 bases and J 2 bases, leaving 9 bases between the germline ends. The CDR3 extends over 13 amino acids. CDR1 and CDR2 (germline): SGHVS, FQNEAQ. CDR3 loop: CASSVQGNTEAFF. The CDR3 region has the DNA TGTGCCAGCAGCGTGCAGGGAAACACTGAAGCTTTCTTT. The variable domain in full, with the rest retrieved from reference TRBV7-8 and TRBJ1-1, is GAGVSQSPRYKVAKRGQDVALRCDPISGHVSLFWYQQALGQGPEFLTYFQNEAQLDKSGLPSDRFFAERPEGSVSTLKIQRTQQEDSAVYLCASSVQGNTEAFFGQGTRLTVV.

The V and J genes are TRBV6-5 and TRBJ2-4, with TRBD2 matching 7 bases. This CDR3 comprises 16 residues. Unmatched junction bases numbered 12, after V lost 2 bases and J lost 8 bases. Germline lookup yields CDR1 MNHEY and CDR2 SVGAGI. CDR3 DNA sequence: TGTGCCAGCAGTTACCTCCGGGGACTACCGGATGACATTCAGTACTTC. It yields the protein CASSYLRGLPDDIQYF.

This chain connects TRBV21-1 to TRBJ1-2; the table assigns TRBD1, which was not confirmed against the DNA. TRBV21-1 is assigned pseudogene status. This CDR3 comprises 15 residues. In DNA form, the CDR3 reads TGTGCCAGCTACCCGGGGACACTAGCTAACTATGGCTACACCTTC. Protein: CASYPGTLANYGYTF.

The rearrangement joins TRBV7-9 to TRBJ1-5; D possibly corresponds to TRBD1 (5 bases). This CDR3 is built from 14 residues. V shed 3 bases and J shed 5 bases, with 11 bases lying between them. CDR1 SEHNR and CDR2 FQNEAQ come from the germline V gene (reference sequence). The CDR3 DNA is TGTGCCAGCAGCTTTACGGGGGACTATCAGCCCCAGCATTTT. Protein product: CASSFTGDYQPQHF.

The chain is built from TRBV10-3 and TRBJ2-3; 10 bases agree with TRBD2. The CDR3 consists of 13 residues. V gave up 9 bases and J gave up 1 base; unmatched junction bases: 1. CDR1 ENHRY and CDR2 SYGVKD come from the germline V gene. The CDR3 nucleotides read TGTGCCATTGGACTAGCGGGCACAGATACGCAGTATTTT. Amino acids: CAIGLAGTDTQYF.

The chain joins TRBV5-4 to TRBJ2-7, with TRBD2 matching over 12 bases. Germline CDR1 reads SGHNT; CDR2 reads YYREEE (reference sequence). The CDR3 sequence is 17 residues long. V lost 2 bases and J lost 2; bases outside the gene matches: 8. The CDR3 sequence is CASSFLTSGSTTYEQYF. The CDR3 coding sequence is TGTGCCAGCAGCTTTTTGACTAGCGGGAGTACAACCTACGAGCAGTACTTC.

The rearrangement joins TRBV6-5 to TRBJ2-7, with TRBD1 matching 8 bases. Germline assignment: CDR1 MNHEY and CDR2 SVGAGI. V lost 6 bases, J lost 6 bases, and 7 bases stayed unmatched. The CDR3 sequence is 13 residues long. Here the CDR3 reads CASSAPTGGEQYF. In nucleotides, the CDR3 is TGTGCCAGCAGCGCACCTACAGGGGGCGAGCAGTACTTC.

This chain's CDR3 is CASSHPRGSGKQEQYF. The CDR3 coding sequence is TGTGCCAGCAGTCATCCCAGGGGTAGCGGGAAGCAAGAGCAGTACTTC. The V and J genes are TRBV28 and TRBJ2-7; 8 bases align to TRBD2. With 5 bases clipped from V and 7 bases from J, the junction kept 16 bases outside the gene matches. The germline gives CDR1 MDHEN, CDR2 SYDVKM. This CDR3 spans 16 amino acids.

The J gene is TRBJ2-1, the V gene TRBV6-5; weak D call: TRBD2 (6 bases). Per germline, CDR1 MNHEY and CDR2 SVGAGI. The V gene lost 2 bases and the J gene lost 0 bases, with 8 bases spanning the gap. This CDR3 contains 15 residues. CDR3 in DNA: TGTGCCAGCAGTTACCGGGGGAGCTCCTACAATGAGCAGTTCTTC. Protein product: CASSYRGSSYNEQFF.

About this clone itself: One end of the junction varies from germline; a read error may be responsible. The gene calls are TRBV24-1 and TRBJ2-3, with D perhaps matching TRBD1 (5 bases). CDR3 length: 12 amino acids. CDR1 is KGHDR and CDR2 is SFDVKD in the germline V gene. The CDR3 DNA sequence: TGTGCCACCAGCCAGATGACAGATCCGCAGTATTTT. Amino acids: CATSQMTDPQYF.

J is TRBJ2-7 and V is TRBV7-3; 10 nucleotides line up with TRBD2. Trimming cost V 2 bases and J 3 bases; bases outside gene matches: 4. Looked up from germline, CDR1 is SGHTA and CDR2 is FQGTGA. The CDR3 sequence is 15 residues long. CDR3 sequence (DNA): TGTGCCAGCAGCTTACGGCTAGCGGGAGTCTACGAGCAGTACTTC. Protein sequence: CASSLRLAGVYEQYF.